This T cell receptor (beta chain) was sequenced in a study of early T cells in non-severe SARS-CoV-2 infection. The germline CDR1 and CDR2 sequences are SGHKS and YYEKEE (reference sequence). V trimming: 5 bases; J trimming: 6 bases; junction bases outside the gene matches: 9. The CDR3 is 15 amino acids. The study's findings and limits: VDJdb matches were skewed toward anti-spike CD8 T cell responses.

As to this clonotype: Its antigen is as yet unknown.

Individual cDNA molecules received unique molecular identifiers during library preparation. TCRdb recomputed calls from the 5' RACE reads with MiXCR, one row per CDR3 protein. The sample lists tens of thousands of distinct CDR3 sequences, roughly a tenth occurring once. Sequencing was done on a sample of whole blood. This TCR was recovered from an adult who was a healthcare worker with PCR-confirmed SARS-CoV-2 infection or an uninfected control (not recorded which). V is TRBV5-5 and J is TRBJ2-1; 9 positions agree with TRBD1. The CDR3 reads CASSSTGGSSNEQFF. The CDR3 nucleotides read TGTGCCAGCAGTTCAACAGGGGGCTCTTCCAATGAGCAGTTCTTC. Looking up the rest from reference TRBV5-5 and TRBJ2-1 gives the full variable domain: DAGVTQSPTHLIKTRGQQVTLRCSPISGHKSVSWYQQVLGQGPQFIFQYYEKEERGRGNFPDRFSARQFPNYSSELNVNALLLGDSALYLCASSSTGGSSNEQFFGPGTRLTVL.